Listed here are 30 T cell receptor beta chains from one sample, sequenced in a study of OX40 agonist ivuxolimab in advanced cancers. The library relied on the immunoSEQ multiplex PCR assay. In its TCRdb copy, this immuneACCESS table keeps in-frame sequences only and misses some clones. Where compared with another copy, unresolved V genes explain less than half of these, and the others have no known cause. Here the sample has 15,000 to 20,000 clones; 85% to 90% occur a single time. About 32% of the sample is taken by the ten largest. The source was CD4+ or CD8+ T cells sorted from blood, collected in a trial of the OX40 agonist ivuxolimab. These TCRs come from an adult with an advanced solid tumor such as melanoma, head and neck, liver or kidney cancer.

J is TRBJ2-7 and V is TRBV5-5; D is ambiguous. CDR3 size: 13 residues. Germline V CDR1 and CDR2: SGHKS, YYEKEE (reference sequence). Trimming stripped 4 bases from V and 2 bases from J, with 10 bases between. The CDR3 reads CASSPDAAYEQYF. Written as DNA, the CDR3 is TGTGCCAGCAGCCCGGACGCAGCCTACGAGCAGTACTTC.

V usage is TRBV2 and J usage is TRBJ2-1; 13 nucleotides align to TRBD2. This CDR3 comprises 13 residues. Germline-derived CDR1 and CDR2 are SNHLY and FYNNEI. The V gene end was trimmed by 8 bases and the J gene end by 12 bases; junction bases not matched to a gene: 7. This CDR3 is CASEGLAGRGQFF. The DNA for the CDR3 is TGTGCCAGCGAGGGACTAGCGGGAAGGGGGCAGTTCTTC.

The CDR3 sequence: CASRSRTEAFF. The CDR3 nucleotides read TGTGCCAGCCGTTCCAGAACTGAAGCTTTCTTT. The gene calls are TRBV13 and TRBJ1-1, with D unresolved. Germline V lookup: CDR1 PRHDT, CDR2 FYEKMQ (reference sequence). The germline V and J ends were trimmed by 8 bases and 5 bases, with 9 bases remaining between them. This CDR3 comprises 11 residues.

Relative to its sample, this clone is medium-sized. The V call is TRBV19, the J call TRBJ1-1; weak D call: TRBD1 (5 bases). Germline V gene lookup returns CDR1 LNHDA and CDR2 SQIVND (reference sequence). Trimming shortened V by 4 bases and J by 4 bases, and 10 bases separated the two germline ends. The CDR3 runs 13 residues. CDR3 sequence reads: CASSTGFGTEAFF. For the CDR3, the DNA is TGTGCCAGTAGTACAGGGTTCGGCACTGAAGCTTTCTTT.

This chain joins TRBV4-1 and TRBJ2-7; 9 bases are shared with TRBD2. In germline, CDR1 is MGHRA, CDR2 YSYEKL. The CDR3 length is 17 residues. The V and J ends lost 0 bases and 4 bases, in that order; junction bases with no gene match: 10. The CDR3 DNA reads as TGCGCCAGCAGCCAAGAAACGGATGCGGGAGGGAAGTACGAGCAGTACTTC. It specifies CASSQETDAGGKYEQYF.

The chain has TRBV19 and TRBJ1-1; 9 bases agree with TRBD1. CDR1 is LNHDA, CDR2 SQIVND, per germline (reference sequence). The CDR3 sequence is 23 residues long. V lost 3 bases to trimming and J lost 0 bases; unmatched junction nucleotides: 26. CDR3 in DNA: TGTGCCAGTAGTATCAGGGCGGGGTCCCTTGGACAGGGGAGAATAAGGATGAACACTGAAGCTTTCTTT. This gives the protein CASSIRAGSLGQGRIRMNTEAFF. The entire variable domain, with the rest obtained from reference TRBV19 and TRBJ1-1, is as follows: DGGITQSPKYLFRKEGQNVTLSCEQNLNHDAMYWYRQDPGQGLRLIYYSQIVNDFQKGDIAEGYSVSREKKESFPLTVTSAQKNPTAFYLCASSIRAGSLGQGRIRMNTEAFFGQGTRLTVV.

The chain has TRBV5-6 and TRBJ2-1; 11 nucleotides line up with TRBD2. Germline CDR1 reads SGHDT; CDR2 reads YYEEEE. CDR3 length: 14 residues. Trimming cost V 0 bases and J 10 bases; bases outside gene matches: 3. The CDR3 loop is CASSLALAGGEQFF. CDR3 in DNA: TGTGCCAGCAGCTTGGCCCTAGCGGGAGGCGAGCAGTTCTTC. The complete variable domain, with remaining parts taken from reference TRBV5-6 and TRBJ2-1, reads DAGVTQSPTHLIKTRGQQVTLRCSPKSGHDTVSWYQQALGQGPQFIFQYYEEEERQRGNFPDRFSGHQFPNYSSELNVNALLLGDSALYLCASSLALAGGEQFFGPGTRLTVL.

This chain connects TRBV4-2 to TRBJ2-7; D may correspond to TRBD1 or TRBD2 (5 bases each). The CDR3 has 14 amino acids. Trimming took off 0 bases at V and 2 bases at J, with 8 bases between the two ends. CDR1 and CDR2 (germline): LGHNA, YNFKEQ. CDR3 sequence (DNA): TGTGCCAGCAGCCAAGAGGGGGAAGCCTACGAGCAGTACTTC. Protein sequence: CASSQEGEAYEQYF.

The V call is TRBV28, the J call TRBJ1-1, with 7 bases aligning to TRBD1. The CDR3 totals 16 residues. Germline trimming cut 6 bases from V and 3 bases from J; bases unmatched to any gene: 13. Germline CDR1 is MDHEN and CDR2 is SYDVKM. DNA of the CDR3: TGTGCCAGCAGCCGAACCGGACAGGCGGGGGACACTGAAGCTTTCTTT. Amino acids: CASSRTGQAGDTEAFF.

The chain uses TRBV4-2 and TRBJ2-7, with TRBD2 matching 11 bases. Germline CDR1 and CDR2: LGHNA and YNFKEQ. CDR3 size: 15 residues. J lost 5 bases, V lost 0 bases, and 3 bases had no gene match. The CDR3 DNA reads TGTGCCAGCAGCCAAGAAGAGGGACTAGCGGACGAGCAGTACTTC. Its protein is CASSQEEGLADEQYF.

This sequence joins TRBV19 and TRBJ1-2; D ambiguous. The CDR3 totals 12 residues. Germline CDR1 reads LNHDA; CDR2 reads SQIVND (reference sequence). V shed 7 bases and J shed 5 bases, with 11 bases lying between them. The CDR3: CASTPALYGYTF. In DNA form, the CDR3 reads TGTGCCAGTACCCCCGCGTTGTATGGCTACACCTTC.

This chain links TRBV11-2 with TRBJ2-2; D is unclear. Germline V CDR1 and CDR2: SGHAT, FQNNGV. CDR3 length equals 14 residues. Trimming removed 3 bases from V and 6 bases from J, with 11 bases in between. The CDR3 DNA reads TGTGCCAGCAGCTTGACCACTGGACCCGGGGAGCTGTTTTTT. Amino acid sequence: CASSLTTGPGELFF. Full variable domain (remainder filled in from reference TRBV11-2 and TRBJ2-2): EAGVAQSPRYKIIEKRQSVAFWCNPISGHATLYWYQQILGQGPKLLIQFQNNGVVDDSQLPKDRFSAERLKGVDSTLKIQPAKLEDSAVYLCASSLTTGPGELFFGEGSRLTVL.

The chain uses TRBV6-4 and TRBJ2-5, with TRBD2 identical over 7 bases. The V and J ends lost 4 bases and 4 bases, in that order; junction bases with no gene match: 3. The CDR3 has 13 amino acids. Germline V lookup: CDR1 MRHNA, CDR2 SNTAGT. CDR3 region: CASSGLAGETQYF. The DNA for the CDR3 is TGTGCCAGCAGTGGATTAGCGGGAGAGACCCAGTACTTC.

The chain carries TRBV19 and TRBJ2-3; D remains ambiguous. The CDR3 is 12 amino acids. With 4 bases removed from V and 4 bases from J, the gap between germline ends came to 6 bases. In germline, CDR1 is LNHDA, CDR2 SQIVND (reference sequence). CDR3 residues: CASSRGPDTQYF. As DNA, the CDR3 is TGTGCCAGTAGTAGGGGTCCAGATACGCAGTATTTT.

This chain uses TRBV28 with TRBJ2-1, with 8 nucleotides matching TRBD2. In germline, CDR1 is MDHEN, CDR2 SYDVKM. Trimming cost V 5 bases and J 6 bases; bases outside gene matches: 6. CDR3 size: 14 residues. This chain's CDR3 is CASSLPGLVNEQFF. Here the CDR3 DNA reads TGTGCCAGCAGTCTCCCGGGACTAGTCAATGAGCAGTTCTTC.

The CDR3 here is CASSDRELAYNEQFF. The CDR3 nucleotides read TGTGCCAGCAGTGATCGGGAGCTCGCCTACAATGAGCAGTTCTTC. The J gene is TRBJ2-1, the V gene TRBV6-1; TRBD2 is a possible D gene (6 bases). CDR3 length: 15 residues. The V gene's germline CDR1 is MNHNS and CDR2 SASEGT. Trimming left V 3 bases short and J 2 bases short, with 11 bases between.

This chain connects TRBV5-4 to TRBJ1-5; the D is unclear. V lost 0 bases to trimming and J lost 0 bases, with 7 bases between them. The CDR3 is made up of 15 amino acids. Germline CDR1 SGHNT, CDR2 YYREEE (reference sequence). The CDR3 here is CASSLGGLSNQPQHF. CDR3 DNA: TGTGCCAGCAGCTTGGGGGGTCTTAGCAATCAGCCCCAGCATTTT.

The chain carries TRBV11-2 and TRBJ1-4; D perhaps matches TRBD1 (6 bases). This CDR3 region has 15 residues. Germline lookup yields CDR1 SGHAT and CDR2 FQNNGV. Between the trimmed V and J ends, which lost 5 bases and 8 bases, there was a span of 18 bases. The CDR3 bases are TGTGCCAGCAGCCCCGCCCCCTTGGGACAAGAAAAACTGTTTTTT. The encoded protein is CASSPAPLGQEKLFF.

V is TRBV25-1 and J is TRBJ1-2; TRBD1 matches at 7 bases. The V gene's germline CDR1 is MGHDK and CDR2 SYGVNS. This CDR3 has 17 amino acids. J gave up 1 base and V 3 bases, and 11 bases lay outside the gene matches. In nucleotides, the CDR3 is TGTGCCAGCAGTGACTTTCACGGGGACAGCCTTAACTATGGCTACACCTTC. It encodes CASSDFHGDSLNYGYTF.

V usage is TRBV23-1 and J usage is TRBJ1-2; D remains unclear. TRBV23-1 is designated an ORF whose function remains uncertain. Between the trimmed V and J ends, which lost 7 bases and 4 bases, there was a span of 10 bases. The CDR3 sequence is 12 residues long. The DNA for the CDR3 is TGCGCCAGCACAGACACGCTCTATGGCTACACCTTC. Amino acids: CASTDTLYGYTF.

This clone was seen once. The J gene is TRBJ2-1, the V gene TRBV28, with 7 bases identical to TRBD2. Germline trimming cut 6 bases from V and 10 bases from J; bases unmatched to any gene: 6. The germline V gene has CDR1 MDHEN and CDR2 SYDVKM. The CDR3 loop spans 12 amino acids. In nucleotides, the CDR3 is TGTGCCAGCAGAAAAGGGAGGGCCGAGCAGTTCTTC. Amino acids: CASRKGRAEQFF.

The rearrangement joins TRBV11-2 to TRBJ2-1; TRBD2 aligns across 11 bases. Germline loops: CDR1 SGHAT, CDR2 FQNNGV. Losses at the gene ends were 0 bases for V and 15 bases for J; bases not matched to a gene: 13. This CDR3 is 16 amino acids long. The CDR3 coding sequence is TGTGCCAGCAGCTTAGATCAAGTTGGTAGCGGGAGGGCCCTGTTCTTC. Protein: CASSLDQVGSGRALFF.

This clone was counted between two and nine times. The chain employs TRBV7-9 and TRBJ2-7; 8 bases agree with TRBD2. The CDR3 extends over 15 amino acids. Germline CDR1 SEHNR, CDR2 FQNEAQ (reference sequence). V dropped 10 bases and J dropped 2; count of bases not matched to a gene: 13. CDR3 in amino acids: CATDIREGRTYEQYF. The CDR3, as DNA: TGTGCCACCGACATCCGGGAGGGCCGCACCTACGAGCAGTACTTC.

The chain joins TRBV5-6 to TRBJ2-7, with 8 bases identical to TRBD2. The germline V gene encodes CDR1 SGHDT and CDR2 YYEEEE. The CDR3 sequence is 15 residues long. V shed 3 bases and J 2 bases; nucleotides not matched to a gene: 7. CDR3 region: CASSWGVAGTYEQYF. CDR3 in DNA: TGTGCCAGCAGCTGGGGAGTAGCGGGAACCTACGAGCAGTACTTC.

The chain carries TRBV28 and TRBJ2-7; a weak D match, TRBD2 (5 bases). Deletions cut 7 bases from V and 3 bases from J, with 16 bases between. Germline-derived CDR1 and CDR2 are MDHEN and SYDVKM. CDR3 length: 14 residues. The CDR3 reads CASTPIGLYYEQYF. CDR3 in DNA: TGTGCCAGCACCCCTATAGGACTCTACTACGAGCAGTACTTC. Variable domain in full (rest from reference TRBV28 and TRBJ2-7): DVKVTQSSRYLVKRTGEKVFLECVQDMDHENMFWYRQDPGLGLRLIYFSYDVKMKEKGDIPEGYSVSREKKERFSLILESASTNQTSMYLCASTPIGLYYEQYFGPGTRLTVT.

This chain links TRBV5-5 with TRBJ2-1; no clear D gene. The germline V gene encodes CDR1 SGHKS and CDR2 YYEKEE (reference sequence). This CDR3 is built from 15 residues. The V and J ends lost 4 bases and 1 base respectively, with 12 bases between them. Here the CDR3 DNA reads TGTGCCAGCAGCCTCAGACACGATTCCTACAATGAGCAGTTCTTC. This sequence encodes CASSLRHDSYNEQFF.

The chain couples TRBV6-1 to TRBJ2-3; D is perhaps TRBD2 (6 bases). CDR1 and CDR2 from the germline V gene are MNHNS and SASEGT. This CDR3 has 14 amino acids. The germline V and J ends were trimmed by 3 bases and 2 bases, with 9 bases remaining between them. CDR3 in DNA: TGTGCCAGCAGTGAGGGACTTAACACAGATACGCAGTATTTT. Protein: CASSEGLNTDTQYF.

This rearrangement joins TRBV7-3 to TRBJ2-3; D is possibly TRBD1 (6 bases). Trimming pared 8 bases from V and 4 bases from J, leaving 16 bases between. The germline V gene has CDR1 SGHTA and CDR2 FQGTGA. This CDR3 has 14 residues. The CDR3: CASCRGGGADTQYF. The DNA of the CDR3 is TGTGCCAGCTGCCGAGGTGGGGGCGCAGATACGCAGTATTTT.

The chain employs TRBV28 and TRBJ2-1; no reliable D call. V was clipped by 6 bases and J by 5 bases, with 8 bases between them. The CDR3 contains 12 residues. Germline V gene data show CDR1 as MDHEN and CDR2 as SYDVKM. The CDR3 DNA reads as TGTGCCAGCAGGCGAGCTAACAATGAGCAGTTCTTC. This gives the protein CASRRANNEQFF.

The chain carries TRBV7-6 and TRBJ2-1, with D perhaps being TRBD1 or TRBD2 (6 bases each). V was shortened by 3 bases and J by 9 bases, with 15 bases between the two germline ends. CDR1 is SGHVS and CDR2 is FNYEAQ in the germline V gene. The CDR3 is 14 residues long. The CDR3 DNA reads TGTGCCAGCAGCTTCACGGGGGCGCAGACTGAGCAGTTCTTC. This sequence encodes CASSFTGAQTEQFF.